These 30 T cell receptor beta chains came from one sample sequenced in a study of blood T cell repertoires in COVID-19. Only in-frame clones appear in the TCRdb table, and some are missing; sequencing was by immunoSEQ multiplex PCR. There are approximately 180,000 clones in the sample; roughly 77% occur only once, and roughly a sixth lies in the top ten. Sequenced material: PBMCs or T cells enriched from blood (not recorded which). These receptors came from a woman aged 50 to 60 with acute COVID-19.

This chain uses TRBV7-2 with TRBJ1-1; D not resolved. V was pared by 3 bases and J by 4 bases, with 9 bases between. This CDR3 has 13 residues. Per germline, CDR1 SGHTA and CDR2 FQGNSA. CDR3 region: CASSFTGSTEAFF. The CDR3 region has the DNA TGTGCCAGCAGCTTCACGGGGAGCACTGAAGCTTTCTTT.

The chain links TRBV19 to TRBJ1-2; 8 positions match TRBD1. Germline CDR1 is LNHDA and CDR2 is SQIVND (reference sequence). CDR3 length: 14 residues. V lost 7 bases to trimming and J lost 5 bases; unmatched junction nucleotides: 9. CDR3 region: CASTMAGQGYGYTF. CDR3 sequence (DNA): TGTGCCAGTACCATGGCAGGACAGGGATATGGCTACACCTTC. Using reference TRBV19 and TRBJ1-2 for the parts outside the CDR3, the full variable domain is DGGITQSPKYLFRKEGQNVTLSCEQNLNHDAMYWYRQDPGQGLRLIYYSQIVNDFQKGDIAEGYSVSREKKESFPLTVTSAQKNPTAFYLCASTMAGQGYGYTFGSGTRLTVV.

The genes are TRBV27 and TRBJ1-5; the D gene is possibly TRBD1 (6 bases). The V gene lost 7 bases and the J gene lost 2 bases, with 15 bases spanning the gap. The CDR3 is made up of 15 amino acids. Germline assignment: CDR1 MNHEY and CDR2 SMNVEV (reference sequence). CDR3 sequence reads: CASKSGVWGNQPQHF. CDR3 coding DNA: TGTGCCAGCAAGTCAGGGGTATGGGGCAATCAGCCCCAGCATTTT.

The V and J genes are TRBV4-1 and TRBJ1-1, with 11 bases aligning to TRBD1. This CDR3 is built from 15 residues. J was trimmed by 5 bases and V by 4 bases; bases with no gene match: 6. Germline V gene sequence: CDR1 MGHRA, CDR2 YSYEKL. The DNA of the CDR3 is TGCGCCAGCAGCCCAGCGGGACAGGGGGTAACTGAAGCTTTCTTT. Translating it yields CASSPAGQGVTEAFF.

The chain employs TRBV5-1 and TRBJ2-6; no reliable D call. Germline CDR1 SGHRS, CDR2 YFSETQ. CDR3 length equals 14 residues. Trimming cost V 6 bases and J 1 base, with 8 bases left between them. CDR3 bases: TGCGCCAGCACCCCTGAGTCTGGGGCCAACGTCCTGACTTTC. Translation: CASTPESGANVLTF.

The V and J genes are TRBV6-1 and TRBJ1-4; no clear D gene. This CDR3 contains 16 residues. Germline V gives CDR1 MNHNS, CDR2 SASEGT. The ends were cut back, 3 bases at V and 1 base at J, with 12 bases in the middle. For the CDR3, the DNA is TGTGCCAGCAGTGAGGGCCCCGGCAAAACTAATGAAAAACTGTTTTTT. It is translated as CASSEGPGKTNEKLFF.

This rearrangement joins TRBV3-1 (or the pseudogene TRBV3-2) to TRBJ1-2; 7 bases fit TRBD1. Germline V gene data show CDR1 as LGHDT and CDR2 as YNNKEL (reference sequence). After removal of 4 bases from V and 4 bases from J, the junction contained 6 bases not matched to a gene. The CDR3 is 14 residues long. CDR3 coding DNA: TGTGCCAGCAGCCGACGCGGACAGGCCTATGGCTACACCTTC. Translation gives CASSRRGQAYGYTF.

The chain recombines TRBV5-1 with TRBJ2-5; 7 bases line up with TRBD1. CDR3 length: 15 residues. Germline-derived CDR1 and CDR2 are SGHRS and YFSETQ. Trimming at V came to 6 bases and at J to 0 bases, leaving 8 bases not matched to a gene. The CDR3 sequence is CASMTGSTNQETQYF. The DNA for the CDR3 is TGCGCCAGCATGACAGGGAGTACGAACCAAGAGACCCAGTACTTC.

This rearrangement joins TRBV4-1 to TRBJ2-2; perhaps TRBD2 as D (5 bases). The CDR3 extends over 15 amino acids. Germline V gene lookup returns CDR1 MGHRA and CDR2 YSYEKL. V was cut by 0 bases and J by 4 bases, with 9 bases left in between. The CDR3 spells CASSQDGIGTGELFF. As DNA, the CDR3 is TGCGCCAGCAGCCAAGACGGGATTGGCACCGGGGAGCTGTTTTTT.

The chain has TRBV6-5 and TRBJ2-2; 8 nucleotides align to TRBD1. CDR3 length: 13 residues. In germline, CDR1 is MNHEY, CDR2 SVGAGI. Trimming cost V 8 bases and J 7 bases; bases outside gene matches: 6. Here the CDR3 reads CASRTGPGGELFF. DNA of the CDR3: TGTGCCAGCCGGACAGGGCCTGGCGGGGAGCTGTTTTTT.

This rearrangement joins TRBV5-1 to TRBJ1-3; no clear D. Per germline, CDR1 SGHRS and CDR2 YFSETQ. This CDR3 is built from 14 residues. The V and J ends lost 4 bases and 7 bases respectively, with 15 bases between them. CDR3 sequence reads: CASSNPPAGNTIYF. For the CDR3, the DNA is TGCGCCAGCAGCAACCCGCCAGCGGGCAACACCATATATTTT.

The chain has TRBV5-1 and TRBJ2-3, with a possible D match to TRBD2 (7 bases). V was clipped by 2 bases and J by 3 bases, with 16 bases between them. This CDR3 is 16 amino acids long. The germline V gene encodes CDR1 SGHRS and CDR2 YFSETQ. The CDR3 DNA sequence: TGCGCCAGCAGCTTCCGGGGGGCTCATGGAACAGATACGCAGTATTTT. Residues: CASSFRGAHGTDTQYF. Filled out from reference TRBV5-1 and TRBJ2-3, the complete variable domain reads KAGVTQTPRYLIKTRGQQVTLSCSPISGHRSVSWYQQTPGQGLQFLFEYFSETQRNKGNFPGRFSGRQFSNSRSEMNVSTLELGDSALYLCASSFRGAHGTDTQYFGPGTRLTVL.

The chain links TRBV6-2 or TRBV6-3 to TRBJ2-2; 7 bases match TRBD2. Trimming cost V 5 bases and J 0 bases; bases outside gene matches: 3. CDR1 and CDR2 (germline): MNHEY, SVGEGT. The CDR3 runs to 15 residues. CDR3: CASSPAGTNTGELFF. The CDR3 bases are TGTGCCAGCAGTCCAGCGGGGACGAACACCGGGGAGCTGTTTTTT.

This sequence joins TRBV9 and TRBJ2-2; 11 positions match TRBD2. The CDR3 totals 19 residues. V shed 0 bases, J shed 1 base, and the junction held 8 bases outside the gene matches. CDR1 is SGDLS and CDR2 is YYNGEE in the germline V gene. The CDR3 bases are TGTGCCAGCAGCGTAGCGGGTGGGGGACTAGCGGAGAACACCGGGGAGCTGTTTTTT. Residues: CASSVAGGGLAENTGELFF.

This chain joins TRBV7-9 and TRBJ1-4; tentative D call: TRBD1 (6 bases). Between the trimmed V and J ends, which lost 5 bases and 0 bases, there was a span of 10 bases. CDR1 and CDR2 from the germline V gene are SEHNR and FQNEAQ (reference sequence). This CDR3 comprises 15 residues. The CDR3 sequence: CASSARQATNEKLFF. CDR3 coding DNA: TGTGCCAGCAGCGCCCGACAGGCAACTAATGAAAAACTGTTTTTT.

As for this clone: The sample contains more than one DNA sequence encoding this CDR3. This sequence joins TRBV6-5 and TRBJ2-2, with a possible D match to TRBD2 (6 bases). Germline-derived CDR1 and CDR2 are MNHEY and SVGAGI. CDR3 length equals 15 residues. The V end lost 0 bases, the J end lost 2 bases, and 7 bases lay between the germline ends. The CDR3 DNA is TGTGCCAGCAGTTACTCGGGGGGTAACACCGGGGAGCTGTTTTTT. Translating gives CASSYSGGNTGELFF.

The DNA for the CDR3 is TGTGCCAGCAGCTTAACTAGCGGGAGCACAGATACGCAGTATTTT. Translated, it gives CASSLTSGSTDTQYF. The gene calls are TRBV7-3 and TRBJ2-3, with 7 bases aligning to TRBD2. Germline CDR1 reads SGHTA; CDR2 reads FQGTGA. V was clipped by 0 bases and J by 0 bases; unmatched bases: 0. The CDR3 covers 15 residues.

The chain is built from TRBV7-2 and TRBJ2-1, with 12 nucleotides matching TRBD2. This CDR3 has 15 amino acids. Trimming took 4 bases from V and 5 from J; bases not matched to a gene: 3. The germline CDR1 and CDR2 sequences are SGHTA and FQGNSA. The CDR3 protein is CASSWLAGGNNEQFF. CDR3 DNA sequence: TGTGCCAGCAGCTGGCTAGCGGGGGGGAACAATGAGCAGTTCTTC.

The chain links TRBV24-1 to TRBJ1-5; 7 bases align to TRBD1. CDR1 is KGHDR, CDR2 SFDVKD, per germline. This CDR3 spans 16 amino acids. After removal of 3 bases from V and 8 bases from J, the junction contained 12 bases not matched to a gene. CDR3 protein: CATSDTGQASGKPQHF. The CDR3 DNA reads as TGTGCCACCAGTGATACCGGACAGGCCTCGGGAAAGCCCCAGCATTTT.

The J gene is TRBJ1-5, the V gene TRBV19; 8 bases match TRBD1. The CDR3 has 16 amino acids. Trimming removed 2 bases from V and 2 bases from J; junction bases left unmatched: 5. Germline loops: CDR1 LNHDA, CDR2 SQIVND (reference sequence). The CDR3 bases are TGTGCCAGTAGTATACAGGGGGCGTCGGGCAATCAGCCCCAGCATTTT. Translated: CASSIQGASGNQPQHF.

The rearrangement links TRBV6-4 to TRBJ1-2, with 7 positions matching TRBD1. Unmatched junction bases numbered 5, after V lost 6 bases and J lost 1 base. Germline assignment: CDR1 MRHNA and CDR2 SNTAGT. The CDR3 covers 14 residues. The chain's CDR3 is CASSPGGFNYGYTF. CDR3 DNA: TGTGCCAGCAGCCCAGGGGGATTTAACTATGGCTACACCTTC.

The count of this clone is one. V is TRBV6-5 and J is TRBJ1-4, with TRBD1 matching over 7 bases. The junction had 12 bases not matched to a gene; V was cut back by 7 bases and J by 7 bases. Germline V CDR1 and CDR2: MNHEY, SVGAGI. The CDR3 covers 15 residues. The CDR3 DNA sequence: TGTGCCAGCACCCCACGTCCGGGACAGCTTGAAAAACTGTTTTTT. Translated: CASTPRPGQLEKLFF.

The rearrangement joins TRBV5-1 to TRBJ2-1; 12 bases fit TRBD2. Germline CDR1 reads SGHRS; CDR2 reads YFSETQ. Losses at the gene ends were 3 bases for V and 4 bases for J; bases not matched to a gene: 8. The CDR3 contains 17 residues. Written as DNA, the CDR3 is TGCGCCAGCAGCTCTACTAGCGGGGGGACCGATTACAATGAGCAGTTCTTC. Its translation: CASSSTSGGTDYNEQFF.

The chain couples TRBV27 to TRBJ2-5, with 12 bases fitting TRBD2. V dropped 5 bases and J dropped 1; count of bases not matched to a gene: 11. The CDR3 is 18 amino acids. The germline V gene has CDR1 MNHEY and CDR2 SMNVEV (reference sequence). CDR3 region: CASSPRSGLAGVQETQYF. Written as DNA, the CDR3 is TGTGCCAGCAGTCCCCGATCGGGACTAGCGGGTGTCCAAGAGACCCAGTACTTC.

The sample holds a few counts of this clone. The chain joins TRBV19 to TRBJ2-2; 7 nucleotides agree with TRBD2. Germline CDR1 LNHDA, CDR2 SQIVND (reference sequence). This CDR3 contains 16 residues. V shed 6 bases, J shed 0 bases, and the junction held 7 bases outside the gene matches. In nucleotides, the CDR3 is TGTGCCAGTAGGTTGGGGAGGGGTACGAACACCGGGGAGCTGTTTTTT. As protein: CASRLGRGTNTGELFF. The entire variable domain, with the rest obtained from reference TRBV19 and TRBJ2-2, is as follows: DGGITQSPKYLFRKEGQNVTLSCEQNLNHDAMYWYRQDPGQGLRLIYYSQIVNDFQKGDIAEGYSVSREKKESFPLTVTSAQKNPTAFYLCASRLGRGTNTGELFFGEGSRLTVL.

The V gene is TRBV12-3 or TRBV12-4, the J gene TRBJ1-2; D is ambiguous. V lost 2 bases and J 6 bases, leaving 10 bases between the germline ends. The CDR3 consists of 13 residues. The CDR3 coding sequence is TGTGCCAGCAGTTTACTAGGGCGGGATGGCTACACCTTC. This codes for CASSLLGRDGYTF.

The chain carries TRBV20-1 and TRBJ2-5; maybe TRBD2 (7 bases). The CDR3 covers 13 residues. Trimming removed 3 bases from V and 5 bases from J, with 13 bases in between. CDR1 is DFQATT and CDR2 is SNEGSKA in the germline V gene (reference sequence). As DNA, the CDR3 is TGCAGTGCTAGTGGGCGGGGGCTTGAGACCCAGTACTTC. Residues: CSASGRGLETQYF.

The chain combines TRBV6-2 or TRBV6-3 with TRBJ1-1, with 10 bases that match TRBD1. The CDR3 has 15 residues. Germline V gene data show CDR1 as MNHEY and CDR2 as SVGEGT. Unmatched junction bases numbered 5, after V lost 2 bases and J lost 5 bases. CDR3 sequence: CASSYPGTGVTEAFF. In nucleotides, the CDR3 is TGTGCCAGCAGTTACCCCGGGACAGGGGTGACTGAAGCTTTCTTT.

The chain has TRBV6-1 and TRBJ1-1; D unresolved. The ends were cut back, 3 bases at V and 1 base at J, with 15 bases in the middle. Germline CDR1 MNHNS, CDR2 SASEGT. CDR3 length: 16 residues. Written as DNA, the CDR3 is TGTGCCAGCAGTGACATGGGGAGAGCCTCGAACACTGAAGCTTTCTTT. This gives the protein CASSDMGRASNTEAFF.

The chain employs TRBV18 and TRBJ1-4; 9 positions match TRBD1. The germline CDR1 and CDR2 sequences are KGHSH and LQKENI. V lost 3 bases to trimming and J lost 7 bases; unmatched junction nucleotides: 6. The CDR3 is made up of 15 amino acids. The CDR3 reads CASSPGQGSGEKLFF. CDR3 nucleotides: TGTGCCAGCTCACCGGGACAGGGTAGTGGTGAAAAACTGTTTTTT.